The 13 T cell receptor beta chains below were found in one sample sequenced in a study of shared clonotypes between healthy human individuals. As defined, naive CD8 cells were CD45RO-negative and positively selected for CCR7, with terminally differentiated effector memory CD45RA+ cells excluded. The assay was immunoSEQ multiplex PCR, and TCRdb's table has in-frame clones only and misses some. The profile shows roughly 2,000,000 clones, about 94% of them singletons. Input material: naive CD8+ T cells sorted from blood. These TCRs come from a man between 18 and 29 years old in good health.

The chain links TRBV10-2 to TRBJ2-7, with D perhaps matching TRBD1 (6 bases). Germline V gives CDR1 WSHSY, CDR2 SAAADI. The CDR3 spans 16 residues. V lost 2 bases and J lost 0, with 14 bases in between. The CDR3 nucleotides are TGCGCCAGCAGTGAGCTCTTACAGGGTGGCTCCTACGAGCAGTACTTC. Translated: CASSELLQGGSYEQYF.

Notes on this clone: In the same sample, other DNA sequences code for this CDR3. The chain is built from TRBV9 and TRBJ2-7; D unresolved. V gave up 0 bases and J gave up 3 bases, with 10 bases separating them. Germline CDR1 reads SGDLS; CDR2 reads YYNGEE. The CDR3 has 14 residues. CDR3 DNA: TGTGCCAGCAGCGTAGGCCTATCGGGCTACGAGCAGTACTTC. Translated, it gives CASSVGLSGYEQYF.

The chain has TRBV6-1 and TRBJ2-3, with a tentative D call TRBD1 (6 bases). Germline CDR1 is MNHNS and CDR2 is SASEGT. The CDR3 covers 15 residues. Trimming left V 5 bases short and J 0 bases short, with 12 bases between. The CDR3 DNA reads TGTGCCAGCAGTCACCGACAGGAAAGCACAGATACGCAGTATTTT. Amino acids: CASSHRQESTDTQYF.

This chain uses TRBV5-6 with TRBJ2-7, with D perhaps matching TRBD1 or TRBD2 (5 bases each). Trimming shortened V by 3 bases and J by 1 base, and 8 bases separated the two germline ends. Germline CDR1 SGHDT, CDR2 YYEEEE. CDR3 length: 13 amino acids. The CDR3 loop reads CASSWGRSYEQYF. Here the CDR3 DNA reads TGTGCCAGCAGCTGGGGGAGATCCTACGAGCAGTACTTC.

In regard to this clone: Additional DNA sequences in this sample encode the identical CDR3. The V and J genes are TRBV7-9 and TRBJ2-3; D gene unclear. CDR1 and CDR2 (germline): SEHNR, FQNEAQ (reference sequence). The CDR3 extends over 13 amino acids. With 4 bases removed from V and 3 bases from J, the gap between germline ends came to 8 bases. The CDR3 spells CASSSSETDTQYF. Written as DNA, the CDR3 is TGTGCCAGCAGCTCCTCCGAGACAGATACGCAGTATTTT.

J is TRBJ2-5 and V is TRBV27; 7 bases fit TRBD2. The CDR3 loop spans 14 amino acids. The V gene's germline CDR1 is MNHEY and CDR2 SMNVEV (reference sequence). V lost 5 bases and J lost 2; bases outside the gene matches: 5. CDR3 nucleotides: TGTGCCAGCAGTGCTACTAGCGAGCAAGAGACCCAGTACTTC. This translates into CASSATSEQETQYF.

The chain uses TRBV6-5 and TRBJ2-5; possible D gene TRBD1, 5 bases. Per germline, CDR1 MNHEY and CDR2 SVGAGI. V dropped 6 bases and J dropped 5 bases, with 19 bases sitting between them. The CDR3 is made up of 15 amino acids. The CDR3 region has the DNA TGTGCCAGCAGCCGAGTTGACAGCCCAGGGGAGACCCAGTACTTC. This codes for CASSRVDSPGETQYF.

This clone was recorded a few times. V is TRBV7-9 and J is TRBJ2-7; 7 nucleotides match TRBD1. The CDR3 is 15 residues long. Per germline, CDR1 SEHNR and CDR2 FQNEAQ (reference sequence). The trim removed 5 bases at V and 5 bases at J, leaving 12 bases unmatched. The CDR3 here is CASSITGVPNDEQYF. The CDR3 DNA reads TGTGCCAGCAGCATCACAGGGGTTCCAAACGACGAGCAGTACTTC.

This clone occurred once. V gene TRBV10-1 combines with J gene TRBJ2-3; D possibly corresponds to TRBD1 (5 bases). Germline-derived CDR1 and CDR2 are WNHNN and SYGVQD (reference sequence). The ends were cut back, 5 bases at V and 2 bases at J, with 14 bases in the middle. The CDR3 extends over 15 amino acids. The DNA for the CDR3 is TGCGCCAGCAGTCGACTCCAGGGATTCACAGATACGCAGTATTTT. Encoded protein: CASSRLQGFTDTQYF.

This chain joins TRBV4-2 and TRBJ1-6; D gene ambiguous. From germline, CDR1 is LGHNA and CDR2 YNFKEQ. The CDR3 covers 16 residues. V shed 0 bases and J shed 6 bases, with 12 bases lying between them. CDR3 DNA sequence: TGTGCCAGCAGCCAAGATTGGCCCCCCCTTAATTCACCCCTCCACTTT. This codes for CASSQDWPPLNSPLHF.

This clone has more than one count but fewer than ten. The chain joins TRBV4-1 to TRBJ2-1; no clear D. Germline V gene sequence: CDR1 MGHRA, CDR2 YSYEKL. The CDR3 loop spans 12 amino acids. The V gene lost 2 bases and the J gene lost 12 bases, with 11 bases spanning the gap. The CDR3 is CASSQPAFGQFF. The CDR3 DNA reads TGCGCCAGCAGCCAACCCGCCTTCGGGCAGTTCTTC.

The chain employs TRBV11-3 and TRBJ2-3; 8 nucleotides agree with TRBD2. Trimming removed 4 bases from V and 1 base from J; junction bases left unmatched: 4. The CDR3 extends over 15 amino acids. In germline, CDR1 is SGHNT, CDR2 YENEEA. CDR3 sequence reads: CASSSAGVGTDTQYF. CDR3 coding DNA: TGTGCCAGCAGCTCAGCGGGAGTGGGCACAGATACGCAGTATTTT.

The CDR3 bases are TGTGCCAGCGAGGCTAGCGGGATGAATGAGCAGTTCTTC. It yields the protein CASEASGMNEQFF. The rearrangement uses TRBV9 and TRBJ2-1, with 9 bases identical to TRBD2. Germline assignment: CDR1 SGDLS and CDR2 YYNGEE. This CDR3 has 13 amino acids. The junction had 6 bases not matched to a gene; V was cut back by 7 bases and J by 7 bases.